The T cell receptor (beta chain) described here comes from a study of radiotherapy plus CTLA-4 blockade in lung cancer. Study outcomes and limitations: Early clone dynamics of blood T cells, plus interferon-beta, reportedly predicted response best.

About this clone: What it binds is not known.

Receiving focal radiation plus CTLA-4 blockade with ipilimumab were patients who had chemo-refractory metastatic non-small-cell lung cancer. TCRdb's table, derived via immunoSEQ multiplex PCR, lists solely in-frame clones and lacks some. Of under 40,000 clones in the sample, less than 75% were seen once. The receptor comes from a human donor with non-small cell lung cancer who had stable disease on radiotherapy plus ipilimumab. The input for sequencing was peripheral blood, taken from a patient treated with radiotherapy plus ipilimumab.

The DNA for the CDR3 is TGTGCCAGCAGCGACCGGGACAGGGGTGTATACACTGAAGCTTTCTTT. Residues: CASSDRDRGVYTEAFF. This rearrangement joins TRBV7-8 to TRBJ1-1; 10 bases line up with TRBD1. With V trimmed by 5 bases and J by 3 bases, 9 bases remained unmatched. The CDR3 extends over 16 amino acids. CDR1 and CDR2 from the germline V gene are SGHVS and FQNEAQ.